The 5 T cell receptor beta chains presented below share a single source sample, sequenced in a study of CD8+ T cells in alopecia areata. cDNA serving as the sequencing template came from extracted, reverse transcribed RNA. TCRdb's copy holds only in-frame clones and misses some; the assay was immunoSEQ multiplex PCR. Of under 95,000 clones listed, about two thirds are singletons. Treatment here: oral pan-JAK inhibitor, 5-10 mg twice daily. Source: CD8+ T cells sorted from blood, taken around week 44, from a patient treated with tofacitinib. The receptors derive from a human donor with alopecia areata.

The V and J genes are TRBV5-1 and TRBJ2-5; the match to TRBD1 covers 7 bases. Trimming at V came to 1 base and at J to 2 bases, leaving 8 bases not matched to a gene. Germline-derived CDR1 and CDR2 are SGHRS and YFSETQ. The CDR3 extends over 16 amino acids. For the CDR3, the DNA is TGCGCCAGCAGCTTGTTTCCCGACAGGGAACAAGAGACCCAGTACTTC. This sequence encodes CASSLFPDREQETQYF.

This clone occurred a few times. The rearrangement joins TRBV4-1 to TRBJ2-4; 11 bases line up with TRBD2. The CDR3 sequence is 13 residues long. Germline assignment: CDR1 MGHRA and CDR2 YSYEKL. The ends lost 6 bases at V and 6 bases at J; junction bases unmatched: 1. The CDR3 reads CASSSGGANIQYF. In DNA form, the CDR3 reads TGCGCCAGCAGTAGCGGGGGGGCAAACATTCAGTACTTC.

The V gene is TRBV19, the J gene TRBJ2-3, with 9 positions matching TRBD2. Unmatched junction bases numbered 6, after V lost 9 bases and J lost 2 bases. The CDR3 totals 14 residues. Germline V CDR1 and CDR2: LNHDA, SQIVND (reference sequence). CDR3 protein: CASRTSDVTDTQYF. The CDR3 nucleotides are TGTGCCAGCAGGACTAGCGATGTCACAGATACGCAGTATTTT.

The chain employs TRBV7-8 and TRBJ2-3; D is uncertain. Deletions cut 2 bases from V and 0 bases from J, with 24 bases between. Germline CDR1 reads SGHVS; CDR2 reads FQNEAQ. The CDR3 is 20 residues long. The CDR3 region is CASSLPIWSLMTSSTDTQYF. The CDR3 coding sequence is TGTGCCAGCAGCTTACCAATTTGGAGTCTCATGACTTCTAGCACAGATACGCAGTATTTT.

A note on this clone: Other DNA variants within this sample encode the same CDR3. The genes are TRBV9 and TRBJ1-1; TRBD1 is a possible D gene (5 bases). The V end lost 0 bases, the J end lost 5 bases, and 5 bases lay between the germline ends. The germline V gene encodes CDR1 SGDLS and CDR2 YYNGEE. This CDR3 has 12 amino acids. This CDR3 reads CASSVGGTEAFF. As DNA, the CDR3 is TGTGCCAGCAGCGTAGGGGGGACTGAAGCTTTCTTT.